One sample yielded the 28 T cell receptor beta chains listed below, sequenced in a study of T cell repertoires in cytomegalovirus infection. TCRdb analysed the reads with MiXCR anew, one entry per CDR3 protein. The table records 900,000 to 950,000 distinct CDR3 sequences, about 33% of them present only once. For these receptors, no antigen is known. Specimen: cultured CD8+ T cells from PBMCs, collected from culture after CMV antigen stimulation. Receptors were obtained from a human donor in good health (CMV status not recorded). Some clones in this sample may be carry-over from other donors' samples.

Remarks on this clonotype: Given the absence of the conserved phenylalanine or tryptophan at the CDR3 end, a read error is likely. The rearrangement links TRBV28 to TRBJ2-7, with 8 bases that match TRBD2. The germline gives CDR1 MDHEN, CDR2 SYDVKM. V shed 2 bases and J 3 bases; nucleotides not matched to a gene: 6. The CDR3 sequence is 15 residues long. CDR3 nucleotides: TGTGCCAGCAGTTTAGCGGGGGGTCTCTTCTACGAGCAGTACCTC. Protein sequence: CASSLAGGLFYEQYL.

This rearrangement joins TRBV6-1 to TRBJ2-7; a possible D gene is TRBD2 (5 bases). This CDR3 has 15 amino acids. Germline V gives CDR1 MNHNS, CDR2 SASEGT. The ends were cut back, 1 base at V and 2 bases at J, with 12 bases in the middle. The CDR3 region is CASSEGAATTYEQYV. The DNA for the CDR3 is TGTGCCAGCAGTGAAGGGGCAGCGACTACCTACGAGCAGTACGTC.

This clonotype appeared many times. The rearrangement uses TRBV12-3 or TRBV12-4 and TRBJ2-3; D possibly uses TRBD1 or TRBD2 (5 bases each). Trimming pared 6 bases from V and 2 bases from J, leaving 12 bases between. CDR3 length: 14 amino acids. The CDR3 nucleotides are TGTGCCAGCAGCGAGGGACGGACCACAGATACGCAGTATTTT. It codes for CASSEGRTTDTQYF.

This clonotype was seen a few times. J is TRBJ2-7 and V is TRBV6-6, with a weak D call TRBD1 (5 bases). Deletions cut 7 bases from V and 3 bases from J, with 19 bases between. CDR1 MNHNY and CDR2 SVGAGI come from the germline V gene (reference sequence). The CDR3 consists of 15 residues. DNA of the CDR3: TGTGCCAGCACCCAAGGTAGGGGTACAAGCTACGAGCAGTACTTC. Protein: CASTQGRGTSYEQYF.

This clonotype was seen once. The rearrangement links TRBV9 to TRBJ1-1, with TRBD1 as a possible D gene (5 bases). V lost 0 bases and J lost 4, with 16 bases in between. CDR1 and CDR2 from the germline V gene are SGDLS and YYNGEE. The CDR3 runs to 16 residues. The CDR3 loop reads CASSVALGEGTTEAFF. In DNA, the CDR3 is TGTGCCAGCAGCGTAGCTCTGGGGGAGGGAACCACTGAAGCTTTCTTT.

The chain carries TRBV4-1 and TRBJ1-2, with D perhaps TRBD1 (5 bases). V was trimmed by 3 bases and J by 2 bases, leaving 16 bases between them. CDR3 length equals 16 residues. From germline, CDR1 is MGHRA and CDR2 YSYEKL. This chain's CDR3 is CASSHLGGPVNYGYTF. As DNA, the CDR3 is TGCGCCAGCAGCCACCTTGGGGGTCCCGTCAACTATGGCTACACCTTC.

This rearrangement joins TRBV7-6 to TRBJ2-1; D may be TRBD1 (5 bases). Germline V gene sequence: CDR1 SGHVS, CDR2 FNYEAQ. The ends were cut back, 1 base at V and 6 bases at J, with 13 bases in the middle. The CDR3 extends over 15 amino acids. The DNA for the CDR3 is TGTGCCAGCAGCTTAGGGGGCAGTAGTGTCAATGAGCAGTTCTTC. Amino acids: CASSLGGSSVNEQFF.

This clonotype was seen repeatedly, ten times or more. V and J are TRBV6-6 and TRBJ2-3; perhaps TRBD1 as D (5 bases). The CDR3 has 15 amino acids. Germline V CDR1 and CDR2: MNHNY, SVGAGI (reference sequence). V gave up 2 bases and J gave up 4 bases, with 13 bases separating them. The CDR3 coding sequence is TGTGCCAGCAGTTACGCGACAGAAGTCCCAGATACGCAGTATTTT. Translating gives CASSYATEVPDTQYF.

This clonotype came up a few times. The CDR3 region has the DNA TGTGCCAGCAGTTCCGAAGGGACAGGGGACTCCTACAATGAGCAGTTCTTC. It codes for CASSSEGTGDSYNEQFF. This rearrangement joins TRBV12-3 or TRBV12-4 to TRBJ2-1, with 10 bases that match TRBD1. The length of the CDR3 is 17 residues. V trimming: 4 bases; J trimming: 0 bases; junction bases outside the gene matches: 6.

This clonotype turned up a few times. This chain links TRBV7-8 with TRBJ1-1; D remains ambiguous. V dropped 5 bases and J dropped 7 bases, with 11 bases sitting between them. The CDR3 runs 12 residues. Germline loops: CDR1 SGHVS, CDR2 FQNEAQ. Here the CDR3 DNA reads TGTGCCAGCAGCCCATCCGTACTTGAAGCTTTCTTT. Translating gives CASSPSVLEAFF.

The CDR3 sequence: CASSLQPPGANVLTF. Written as DNA, the CDR3 is TGTGCCAGCAGCTTACAGCCTCCTGGGGCCAACGTCCTGACTTTC. The chain employs TRBV7-8 and TRBJ2-6; D ambiguous. V was clipped by 2 bases and J by 2 bases, with 7 bases between them. From germline, CDR1 is SGHVS and CDR2 FQNEAQ. The CDR3 totals 15 residues.

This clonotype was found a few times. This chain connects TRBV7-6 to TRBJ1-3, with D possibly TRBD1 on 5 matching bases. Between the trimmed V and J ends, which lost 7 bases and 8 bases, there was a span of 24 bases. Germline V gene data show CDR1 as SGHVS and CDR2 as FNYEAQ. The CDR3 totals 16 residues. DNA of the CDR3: TGTGCCAGCACCCAACTGAGAGGCTCCCCCAGGGACACCATATATTTT. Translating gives CASTQLRGSPRDTIYF.

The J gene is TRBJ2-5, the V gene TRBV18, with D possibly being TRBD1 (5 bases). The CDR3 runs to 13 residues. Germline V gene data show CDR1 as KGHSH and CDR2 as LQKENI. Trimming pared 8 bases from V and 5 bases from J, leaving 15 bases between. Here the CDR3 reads CASRNPGRETQYF. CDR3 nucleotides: TGTGCCAGCAGAAACCCAGGGCGGGAGACCCAGTACTTC.

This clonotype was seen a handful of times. The CDR3 sequence: CASSFGEGGGLETQYF. The CDR3, as DNA: TGTGCCAGCAGTTTTGGTGAGGGGGGCGGACTAGAGACCCAGTACTTC. The chain is built from TRBV27 and TRBJ2-5; perhaps D is TRBD1 or TRBD2 (6 bases each). The CDR3 is 16 amino acids. CDR1 is MNHEY, CDR2 SMNVEV, per germline (reference sequence). The V end lost 3 bases, the J end lost 4 bases, and 18 bases lay between the germline ends.

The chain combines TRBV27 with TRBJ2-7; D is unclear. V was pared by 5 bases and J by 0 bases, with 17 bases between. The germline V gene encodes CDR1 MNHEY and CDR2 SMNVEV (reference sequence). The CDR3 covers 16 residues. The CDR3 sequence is CASSPLETTYSYEQYF. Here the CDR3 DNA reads TGTGCCAGCAGTCCTCTGGAGACAACCTACTCCTACGAGCAGTACTTC.

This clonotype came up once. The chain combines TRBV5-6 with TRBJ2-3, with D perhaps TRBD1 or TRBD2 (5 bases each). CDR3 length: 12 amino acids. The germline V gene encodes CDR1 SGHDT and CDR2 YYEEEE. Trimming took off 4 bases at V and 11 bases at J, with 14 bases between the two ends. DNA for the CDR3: TGTGCCAGCAGCCGCACCGGGACGGAGCAGTATTTT. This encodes CASSRTGTEQYF.

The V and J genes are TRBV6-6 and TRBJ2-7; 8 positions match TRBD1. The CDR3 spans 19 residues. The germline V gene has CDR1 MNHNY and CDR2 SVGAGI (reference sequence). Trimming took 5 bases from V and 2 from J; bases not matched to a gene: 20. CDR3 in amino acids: CASSQKTGTGKKGPYEQYV. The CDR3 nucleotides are TGTGCCAGCAGTCAAAAAACCGGGACAGGCAAAAAAGGCCCCTACGAGCAGTACGTC.

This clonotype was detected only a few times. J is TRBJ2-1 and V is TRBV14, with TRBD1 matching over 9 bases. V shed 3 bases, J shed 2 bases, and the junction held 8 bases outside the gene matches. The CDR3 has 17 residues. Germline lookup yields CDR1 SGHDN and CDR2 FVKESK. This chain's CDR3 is CASSHMKGQGPYNEQFF. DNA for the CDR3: TGTGCCAGCAGCCACATGAAAGGACAGGGGCCCTACAATGAGCAGTTCTTC.

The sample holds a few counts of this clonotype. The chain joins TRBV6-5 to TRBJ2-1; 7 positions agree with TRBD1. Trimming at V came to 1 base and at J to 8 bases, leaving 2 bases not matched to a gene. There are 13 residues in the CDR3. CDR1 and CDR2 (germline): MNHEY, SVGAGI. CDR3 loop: CASSYYTGDEQFF. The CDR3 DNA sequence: TGTGCCAGCAGTTACTACACAGGGGATGAGCAGTTCTTC.

The chain's CDR3 is CASSLVTGAASRGYTF. CDR3 DNA: TGTGCCAGCAGCTTGGTAACCGGGGCAGCCTCTAGGGGCTACACCTTC. This chain links TRBV5-6 with TRBJ1-2; a possible D gene is TRBD1 (5 bases). Trimming removed 0 bases from V and 8 bases from J, with 20 bases in between. Germline CDR1 SGHDT, CDR2 YYEEEE. CDR3 size: 16 residues.

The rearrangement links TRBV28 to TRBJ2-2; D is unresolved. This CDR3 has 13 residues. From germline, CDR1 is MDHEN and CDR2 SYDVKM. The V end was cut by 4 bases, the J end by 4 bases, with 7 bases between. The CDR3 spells CASSWHGTGELFF. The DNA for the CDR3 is TGTGCCAGCAGTTGGCATGGCACCGGGGAGCTGTTTTTT.

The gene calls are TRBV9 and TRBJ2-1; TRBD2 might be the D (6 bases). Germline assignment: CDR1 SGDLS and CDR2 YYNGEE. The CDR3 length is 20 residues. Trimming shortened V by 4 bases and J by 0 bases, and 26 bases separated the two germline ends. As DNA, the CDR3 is TGTGCCAGCAGCTTACGGGACTCTGTTTTTTTGGAGAGCTCCTACAATGAGCAGTTCTTC. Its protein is CASSLRDSVFLESSYNEQFF.

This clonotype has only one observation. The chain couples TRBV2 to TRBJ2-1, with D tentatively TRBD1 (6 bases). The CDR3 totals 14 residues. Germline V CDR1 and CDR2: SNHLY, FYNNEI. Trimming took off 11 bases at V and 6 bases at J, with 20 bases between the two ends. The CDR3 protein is CAPAVDRHFNEQFF. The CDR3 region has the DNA TGTGCCCCGGCCGTGGACAGACATTTCAATGAGCAGTTCTTC.

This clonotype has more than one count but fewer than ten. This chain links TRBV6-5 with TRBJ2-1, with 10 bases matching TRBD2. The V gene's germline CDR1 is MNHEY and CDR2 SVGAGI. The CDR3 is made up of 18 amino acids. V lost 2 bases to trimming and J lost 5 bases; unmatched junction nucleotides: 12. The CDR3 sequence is CASSYQPPGTSADNEQFF. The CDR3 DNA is TGTGCCAGCAGTTACCAACCCCCCGGGACTAGCGCCGACAATGAGCAGTTCTTC.

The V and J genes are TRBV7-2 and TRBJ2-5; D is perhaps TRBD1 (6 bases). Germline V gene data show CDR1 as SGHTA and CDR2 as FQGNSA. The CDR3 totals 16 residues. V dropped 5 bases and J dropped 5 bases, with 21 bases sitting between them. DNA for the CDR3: TGTGCCAGCAGCCGTTTTAGGGACACGAGTGGGGAGACCCAGTACTTC. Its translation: CASSRFRDTSGETQYF.

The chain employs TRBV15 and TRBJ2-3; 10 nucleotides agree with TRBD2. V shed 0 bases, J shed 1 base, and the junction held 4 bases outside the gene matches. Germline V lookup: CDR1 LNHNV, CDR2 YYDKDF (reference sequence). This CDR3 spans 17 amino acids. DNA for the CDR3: TGTGCCACCAGCAGAGACCCCGGGACTAGCGGCACAGATACGCAGTATTTT. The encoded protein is CATSRDPGTSGTDTQYF.

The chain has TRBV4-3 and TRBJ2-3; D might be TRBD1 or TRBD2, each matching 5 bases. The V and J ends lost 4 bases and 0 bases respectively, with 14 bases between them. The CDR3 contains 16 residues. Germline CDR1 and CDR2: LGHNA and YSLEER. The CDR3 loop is CASSRPGTSSTDTQYF. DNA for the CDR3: TGCGCCAGCAGCCGTCCCGGGACCTCTAGCACAGATACGCAGTATTTT.

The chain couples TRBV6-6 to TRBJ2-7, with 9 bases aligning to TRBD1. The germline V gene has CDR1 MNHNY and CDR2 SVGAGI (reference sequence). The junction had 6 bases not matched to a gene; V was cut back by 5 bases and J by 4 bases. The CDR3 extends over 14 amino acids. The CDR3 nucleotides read TGTGCCAGCAGTGTCGGGACAGGGATTTACGAGCAGTACGTC. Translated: CASSVGTGIYEQYV.